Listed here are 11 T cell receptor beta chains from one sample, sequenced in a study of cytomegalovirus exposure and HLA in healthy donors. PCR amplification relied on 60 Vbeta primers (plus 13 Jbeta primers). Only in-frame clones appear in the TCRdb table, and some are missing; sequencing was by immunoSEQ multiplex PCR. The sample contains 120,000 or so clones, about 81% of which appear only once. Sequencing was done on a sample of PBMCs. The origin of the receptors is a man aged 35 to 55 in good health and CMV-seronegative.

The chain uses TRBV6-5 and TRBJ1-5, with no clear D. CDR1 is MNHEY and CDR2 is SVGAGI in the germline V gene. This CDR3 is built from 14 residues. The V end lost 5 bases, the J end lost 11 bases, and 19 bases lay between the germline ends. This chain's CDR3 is CASSTSAEGGTQHF. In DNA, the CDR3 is TGTGCCAGCAGTACCTCGGCGGAGGGCGGGACCCAGCATTTT.

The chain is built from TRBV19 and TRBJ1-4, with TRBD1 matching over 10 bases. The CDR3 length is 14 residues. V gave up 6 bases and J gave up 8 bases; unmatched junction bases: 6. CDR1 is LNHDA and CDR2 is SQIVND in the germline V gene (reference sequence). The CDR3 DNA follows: TGTGCCAGTAGGGGGACAGGGGTATCGGAAAAACTGTTTTTT. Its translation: CASRGTGVSEKLFF. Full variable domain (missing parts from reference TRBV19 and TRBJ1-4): DGGITQSPKYLFRKEGQNVTLSCEQNLNHDAMYWYRQDPGQGLRLIYYSQIVNDFQKGDIAEGYSVSREKKESFPLTVTSAQKNPTAFYLCASRGTGVSEKLFFGSGTQLSVL.

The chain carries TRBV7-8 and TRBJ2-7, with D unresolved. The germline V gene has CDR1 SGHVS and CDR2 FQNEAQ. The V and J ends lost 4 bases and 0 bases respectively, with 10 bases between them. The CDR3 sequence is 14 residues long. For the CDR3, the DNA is TGTGCCAGCAGCTATCGACTGAGCTCCTACGAGCAGTACTTC. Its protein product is CASSYRLSSYEQYF.

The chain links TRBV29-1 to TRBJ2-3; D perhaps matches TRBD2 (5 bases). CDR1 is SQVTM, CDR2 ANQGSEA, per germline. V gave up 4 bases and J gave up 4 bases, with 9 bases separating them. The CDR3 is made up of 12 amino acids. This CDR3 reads CSVAREADTQYF. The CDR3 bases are TGCAGCGTTGCCCGGGAAGCAGATACGCAGTATTTT.

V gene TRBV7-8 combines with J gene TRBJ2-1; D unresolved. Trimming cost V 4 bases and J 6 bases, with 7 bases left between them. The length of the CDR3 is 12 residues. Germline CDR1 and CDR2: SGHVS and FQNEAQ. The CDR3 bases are TGTGCCAGCAGCTCAGTGATCAATGAGCAGTTCTTC. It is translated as CASSSVINEQFF.

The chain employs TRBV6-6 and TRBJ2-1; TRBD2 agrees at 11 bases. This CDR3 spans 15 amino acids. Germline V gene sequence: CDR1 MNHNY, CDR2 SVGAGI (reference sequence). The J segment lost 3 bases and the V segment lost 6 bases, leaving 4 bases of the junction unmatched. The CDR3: CASRQGLAGYNEQFF. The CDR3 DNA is TGTGCCAGCAGACAAGGACTAGCGGGCTACAATGAGCAGTTCTTC.

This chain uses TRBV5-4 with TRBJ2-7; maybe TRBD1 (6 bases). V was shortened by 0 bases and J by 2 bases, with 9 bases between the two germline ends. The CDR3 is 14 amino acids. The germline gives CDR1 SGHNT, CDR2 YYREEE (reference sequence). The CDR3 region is CASSLAGVAYEQYF. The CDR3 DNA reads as TGTGCCAGCAGCTTGGCAGGGGTCGCCTACGAGCAGTACTTC.

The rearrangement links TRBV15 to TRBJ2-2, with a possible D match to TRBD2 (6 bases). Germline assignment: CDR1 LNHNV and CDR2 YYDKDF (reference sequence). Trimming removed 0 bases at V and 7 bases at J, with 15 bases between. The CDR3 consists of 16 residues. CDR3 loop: CATSRDHRGADGELFF. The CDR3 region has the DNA TGTGCCACCAGCAGAGATCACCGCGGGGCGGACGGGGAGCTGTTTTTT.

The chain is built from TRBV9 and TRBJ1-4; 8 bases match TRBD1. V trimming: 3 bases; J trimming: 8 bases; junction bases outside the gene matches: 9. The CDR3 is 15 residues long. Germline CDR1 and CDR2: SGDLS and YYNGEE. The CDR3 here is CASSAAGQVSEKLFF. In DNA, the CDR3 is TGTGCCAGCAGCGCGGCGGGACAGGTGTCCGAAAAACTGTTTTTT.

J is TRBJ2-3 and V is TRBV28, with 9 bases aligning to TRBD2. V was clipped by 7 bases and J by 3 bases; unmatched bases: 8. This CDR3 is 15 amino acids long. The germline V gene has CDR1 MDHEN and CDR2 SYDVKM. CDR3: CASTAGGQVTDTQYF. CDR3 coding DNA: TGTGCCAGCACGGCGGGAGGGCAGGTAACAGATACGCAGTATTTT.

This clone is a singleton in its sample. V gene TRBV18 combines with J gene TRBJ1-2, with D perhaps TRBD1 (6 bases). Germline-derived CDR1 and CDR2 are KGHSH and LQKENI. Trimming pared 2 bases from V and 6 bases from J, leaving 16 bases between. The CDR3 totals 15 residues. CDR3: CASSPSGGGAHGYTF. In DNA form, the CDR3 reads TGTGCCAGCTCACCATCGGGCGGGGGGGCCCATGGCTACACCTTC.